Listed below are T cell receptor beta chains from one sample, sequenced in a study of shared clonotypes between healthy human individuals. Data came from immunoSEQ multiplex PCR; TCRdb stores just in-frame clones and leaves some out. Among around 1,000,000 clones listed, about 72% were seen once. The sequencing input was memory CD4+ T cells from PBMCs. The receptors originated from a man younger than 35 in good health. Some clones in this sample may be carry-over from other donors' samples. Each CDR3 is given without its conserved first and last residue.

v_gene	j_gene	CDR3aa
TRBV7-9	TRBJ1-5	ASSLFGSSNQPQH
TRBV7-3	TRBJ2-1	ASSRNNGGEQF
TRBV11-3	TRBJ2-7	ASSLQTGGRHEQY
TRBV5-1	TRBJ2-3	ASSPGLGPDTQY
TRBV2	TRBJ2-7	ASSREGVYEQY
TRBV7-9	TRBJ1-2	ASSPGQNTNYGYT
TRBV28	TRBJ1-2	ASSLNSRTEAYGYT
TRBV18	TRBJ1-2	ASSPQPGTLNYGYT
TRBV7-9	TRBJ2-2	ASPRPSTSSGELF
TRBV28	TRBJ2-6	ASSYQGAGANVLT
TRBV27	TRBJ1-2	ASSLGGRGYGYT
TRBV4-3	TRBJ1-2	ASSQVPAYGYT
TRBV4-1	TRBJ2-7	ASSQGLGTGGYEQY
TRBV10-2	TRBJ1-1	ASSDLGGNTEAF
TRBV30	TRBJ1-1	AWAGGGPRNTEAF
TRBV6-6	TRBJ2-1	ASSYLGGEQF
TRBV29-1	TRBJ2-7	SVGESSYEQY
TRBV5-1	TRBJ2-7	ASSLRDDREQY
TRBV5-6	TRBJ2-7	ASSFAGGRSYEQY
TRBV7-9	TRBJ2-7	ASSLTAGPYEQY
TRBV11-3	TRBJ2-7	ASSLRGQGPYEQY
TRBV6-6	TRBJ2-3	ASRIADTQY
TRBV18	TRBJ2-2	ASSPRGWNQGASGELF
TRBV7-6	TRBJ1-1	ASSLEEAGGTEAF
TRBV30	TRBJ1-4	AWGYSGDRGRIRTNEKLF